This record looks at one T cell receptor beta chain sequence and its context. The antigen remains undetermined. Data came from immunoSEQ multiplex PCR; TCRdb stores just in-frame clones and leaves some out. The data hold 29,000 or so clones, with over 85% observed a single time. Germline V gene sequence: CDR1 LNHDA, CDR2 SQIVND (reference sequence). The J segment lost 5 bases and the V segment lost 4 bases, leaving 13 bases of the junction unmatched. This CDR3 has 17 amino acids. The data were obtained in a study of chemoradiotherapy in HPV16-positive cancers. Findings and caveats of the study: In HPV16-positive patients, HPV-responsive T-cell expansion tracked better recurrence-free survival.

The chain carries TRBV19 and TRBJ2-5, with 10 bases aligning to TRBD1. The source of this sequence is a human donor with HPV-associated anogenital cancer. Sequenced material: blood, taken from a patient who underwent chemoradiotherapy. CDR3 loop: CASSTLRSGTGDETQYF. The CDR3 DNA sequence: TGTGCCAGTAGTACCCTACGCTCCGGGACAGGGGATGAGACCCAGTACTTC.